These T cell receptor beta chains were read from a single sample in a study of T cell responses to AZD1222 COVID-19 vaccine. Using immunoSEQ multiplex PCR, the repertoire was profiled, and TCRdb retains in-frame clones only, with some absent. The sample includes about 68,000 clones, 88% of them seen just once. This specimen was peripheral blood, taken on day 0 of AZD1222 vaccination. All receptors derive from an adult in good health. Both conserved end residues are part of each CDR3. D genes are given only for firm matches. Expanded clones are given a class, and other clones once, few, many or no size at all.

size,D,V,J,CDR3,DNA
.,.,TRBV14,TRBJ2-1,CASSHVGTYLGYNEQFF,TGTGCCAGCAGCCATGTCGGGACCTACCTAGGCTACAATGAGCAGTTCTTC
.,.,TRBV11-2,TRBJ1-4,CASSLIGGTATNEKLFF,TGTGCCAGCAGCTTAATTGGGGGGACCGCAACTAATGAAAAACTGTTTTTT
.,.,TRBV10-3,TRBJ2-3,CAISDLGVSTDTQYF,TGTGCCATCAGTGACCTAGGGGTCAGCACAGATACGCAGTATTTT
.,.,TRBV7-2,TRBJ2-5,CASSLAGDVPRETQYF,TGTGCCAGCAGCTTAGCGGGGGACGTCCCGAGGGAGACCCAGTACTTC
.,TRBD2,TRBV19,TRBJ2-1,CASSIPGGTSGPNEQFF,TGTGCCAGTAGTATCCCCGGGGGGACTAGCGGACCCAATGAGCAGTTCTTC
.,TRBD1,TRBV2,TRBJ1-1,CASSDPPGGNTEAFF,TGTGCCAGCAGTGATCCGCCAGGGGGGAACACTGAAGCTTTCTTT
.,TRBD1,TRBV28,TRBJ2-7,CASSYRGTYEQYF,TGTGCCAGCAGTTACAGGGGGACCTACGAGCAGTACTTC
.,TRBD2,TRBV28,TRBJ2-1,CASSLATSGRNEQFF,TGTGCCAGCAGTTTAGCGACTAGCGGGAGGAATGAGCAGTTCTTC
.,TRBD2,TRBV5-1,TRBJ2-7,CASSLAAASGLLSYEQYF,TGCGCCAGCAGCTTGGCCGCCGCTAGCGGACTATTATCCTACGAGCAGTACTTC
.,.,TRBV5-1,TRBJ1-4,CASSLFAPLATNEKLFF,TGCGCCAGCAGCTTGTTCGCTCCCCTTGCAACTAATGAAAAACTGTTTTTT
once,TRBD2,TRBV28,TRBJ2-1,CATSAGEVYNEQFF,TGTGCCACCTCAGCGGGAGAGGTCTACAATGAGCAGTTCTTC
.,.,TRBV19,TRBJ1-6,CASSIGKRWTYNSPLHF,TGTGCCAGTAGTATAGGTAAACGGTGGACCTATAATTCACCCCTCCACTTT
few,.,TRBV2,TRBJ2-7,CASSRSGPPYEQYF,TGTGCCAGCAGCCGTAGCGGACCACCCTACGAGCAGTACTTC
once,TRBD1,TRBV28,TRBJ1-2,CASSPGTGGPGRGYTF,TGTGCCAGCAGTCCGGGGACAGGGGGTCCCGGAAGAGGCTACACCTTC
.,.,TRBV24-1,TRBJ2-3,CATRGDRTDTQYF,TGTGCCACCAGAGGAGACCGCACAGATACGCAGTATTTT
.,.,TRBV7-9,TRBJ1-1,CAIGGRNTEAFF,TGTGCCATCGGGGGGAGGAACACTGAAGCTTTCTTT
.,TRBD2,TRBV3-1/TRBV3-2,TRBJ2-3,CASSQETSESTDTQYF,TGTGCCAGCAGCCAAGAGACTAGCGAGAGCACAGATACGCAGTATTTT
.,TRBD2,TRBV7-9,TRBJ2-3,CASSSSAGNTDTQYF,TGTGCCAGCAGCTCCTCAGCGGGGAACACAGATACGCAGTATTTT
.,TRBD2,TRBV7-2,TRBJ2-3,CASSLGLAGDTQYF,TGTGCCAGCAGCTTGGGACTAGCGGGAGATACGCAGTATTTT
.,TRBD1,TRBV7-3,TRBJ1-1,CASSLRGGAVAFF,TGTGCCAGCAGCTTAAGAGGGGGCGCGGTAGCTTTCTTT
.,TRBD2,TRBV6-1,TRBJ2-1,CASSDLAGGPNEQFF,TGTGCCAGCAGTGACCTAGCGGGAGGGCCGAATGAGCAGTTCTTC